A selection of T cell receptor beta chains follows, all from one sample in a study of tumor and adjacent non-tumor tissue in lung cancer. TCRdb reprocessed the multiplex PCR reads with MiXCR, giving one entry per CDR3 protein. The data show more than 90,000 distinct CDR3 sequences, approximately 65% seen once. The specimen was lung tumor tissue. The receptors were sampled from a man between 60 and 70 years old with non-small cell lung cancer. The CDR3 runs from the conserved cysteine through the conserved F or W. D genes are given only for firm matches. Where a row states a size, it is once, few, many or the class of an expanded clone; other rows omit it.

>.|17|TRBD2|TRBV12-3/TRBV12-4|TRBJ2-6
TGTGCCAGCAGTTTGAGCGGGATAAACCCTTGGGCCAACGTCCTGACTTTC
CASSLSGINPWANVLTF
>.|15|TRBD1|TRBV28|TRBJ2-7
TGTGCCAGCAGTCCCTCCGGGACAGCGGTATACGAGCGGTACTTC
CASSPSGTAVYERYF
>.|15|.|TRBV12-3/TRBV12-4|TRBJ2-7
TGTGCCAGCGGGTTCCGCGAGACATGGGGCCACGAGCAGTACTTC
CASGFRETWGHEQYF
>.|16|TRBD1|TRBV5-1|TRBJ2-2
TGCGCCAGCCGCCTAGTTCCCACAGGGGCGGACGGGGAGCTGTTTTTT
CASRLVPTGADGELFF
>many|13|.|TRBV28|TRBJ1-6
TGTGCCTCCCGAGCGGAGCTTAATTCACCCCTCCACTTT
CASRAELNSPLHF
>.|13|.|TRBV6-5|TRBJ1-2
TGTGCCAGCAATAATCCGTTCCGTTATGGCTACACCTTC
CASNNPFRYGYTF
>.|18|.|TRBV4-2|TRBJ2-6
TGTGCCAGCAGTCCTCAAGCTGGGGTGACCTCTGGGGCCAACGCCCTGACTTTC
CASSPQAGVTSGANALTF
>.|16|.|TRBV28|TRBJ1-4
.
CASSSSSGTGGVKLFF
>.|15|.|TRBV11-1|TRBJ1-2
TGTGCCAGCAGCGCCTATACAGGGAACTACTATGACTACACCTTC
CASSAYTGNYYDYTF
>few|12|.|TRBV4-2|TRBJ2-2
TGTGCCAGCAGCCAAACGTCCCAGGAGCTGCTTTTT
CASSQTSQELLF
>many|13|.|TRBV29-1|TRBJ2-1
TGCAGCGTTGAAAGGGTAGCCTCCAGCGAGCAGTTCTTC
CSVERVASSEQFF
>.|15|.|TRBV11-1|TRBJ1-1
TGCGCCAGCAGCTTGAGGAGGCGCCCGGACACTGAAGCTTTCTTT
CASSLRRRPDTEAFF
>.|14|.|TRBV12-3/TRBV12-4|TRBJ1-1
TGTGCCAGCAGTTTTGGGGCCATAGGCACTGAAGCTTTCTTT
CASSFGAIGTEAFF
>.|13|.|TRBV12-3/TRBV12-4|TRBJ2-1
TGCGCCAGCAGTTGGATAGGGGGTTATGAGCAGTTCTTC
CASSWIGGYEQFF
>.|13|.|TRBV25-1|TRBJ2-3
TGTGCCAGCAGCGGGTCCTACACAGATACGCAGTATTTT
CASSGSYTDTQYF
>.|14|TRBD1|TRBV6-1|TRBJ2-4
TGTGTCAGCAGGGGGACAGGGGTAGGAAACATTCAGTACTTC
CVSRGTGVGNIQYF
>.|16|TRBD1|TRBV18|TRBJ1-2
TGTGCCAGCTCACGGACAGGGGAACCGCCTAACTATGGCTACACCTTC
CASSRTGEPPNYGYTF
>.|14|.|TRBV20-1|TRBJ1-5
TGCGGTGCTAGAGATCGGGGAGACAATCAGCCCCAGCATTTT
CGARDRGDNQPQHF
>.|13|.|TRBV6-5|TRBJ1-5
TGTGCCAGCAGGGGGGGGTCTGGACAGCCCCAACATTTT
CASRGGSGQPQHF
>.|16|.|TRBV4-1|TRBJ2-3
TGTGCCAGCAGCCAAGTGGCAGTAGGGGGGCAAGATACGCAGTATTTT
CASSQVAVGGQDTQYF
>few|15|TRBD2|TRBV6-5|TRBJ2-3
TGTGCCAGCAGACATAGCGGGACCAGCACAGATACGCAGTATTTT
CASRHSGTSTDTQYF
>.|17|.|TRBV4-3|TRBJ1-3
TGCGCCAGCAGCCATGATCTCTCACAGGTCTCTGGAAACACCATATATTTT
CASSHDLSQVSGNTIYF
>.|13|TRBD1|TRBV20-1|TRBJ1-5
TGCAGTGCCAGACGACAGGGTGAACAGCCCAAGAATTTT
CSARRQGEQPKNF
>.|19|TRBD2|TRBV11-2|TRBJ2-7
TGCGCCAGCACCCACTCGGGGCTAGCGGGAGGGCTATCGGGGTACCAGCAATACTTC
CASTHSGLAGGLSGYQQYF
>once|17|.|TRBV6-2/TRBV6-3|TRBJ1-5
TGTGCCAGCATGCCAATTCGAGGGGGATTGAGCAATCAGCCCCAGCATTTT
CASMPIRGGLSNQPQHF
>.|13|.|TRBV12-3/TRBV12-4|TRBJ2-2
TGTGCCAGCAGTGGGGGAGTCACCGGGGAGCAGTTTTTT
CASSGGVTGEQFF
>once|13|.|TRBV7-8|TRBJ1-2
TGTGCCAGCGACTTAGACGGTAGCTATGGCTACACCTTC
CASDLDGSYGYTF
>few|17|.|TRBV28|TRBJ2-5
TGTGCCTGCAGTTTTGGCGAGGTAGCGGGCGGACAGGAGACCCAGTACTTC
CACSFGEVAGGQETQYF
>.|14|TRBD2|TRBV11-2|TRBJ2-5
TGTACCAGCAGCTTAGCGGGGAGATGGGAGACCCATTACTTC
CTSSLAGRWETHYF
>.|15|.|TRBV29-1|TRBJ2-1
TGTAGCGTTGAGTTCCCTAACCGCTCCTACAATGAGCAGTTCTTC
CSVEFPNRSYNEQFF
>.|17|.|TRBV11-2|TRBJ2-1
TGTGCCAGCAACTTAGTGGGGGAGCAGCCTTACCGAGGGGAGCAGTTCTTC
CASNLVGEQPYRGEQFF
>few|14|.|TRBV4-3|TRBJ2-2
TGTGTCAGCAGCCAAACGCCGAGAACCGGGGAGCTGTTTTTT
CVSSQTPRTGELFF
>.|13|.|TRBV4-1|TRBJ1-1
TGCACCAGCAACCAAGCTAGCAACACTGAATCTTTCTTT
CTSNQASNTESFF
>.|14|.|TRBV11-1|TRBJ1-1
TGTGCCAGCAGCTTATCTGCTGGCGAGACTGAAGTTTTCTTT
CASSLSAGETEVFF
>.|14|.|TRBV12-3/TRBV12-4|TRBJ2-7
TGTGCCAGTAGTTTGCACTTTGGTACCTACGAGCAGTATTTC
CASSLHFGTYEQYF
>.|14|.|TRBV28|TRBJ2-2
TGTGCCAGCAGCTTCGGACTCCCCGCCGGGGAGCTGTTTTTT
CASSFGLPAGELFF